This TCR beta chain derives from a study of T cell responses to AZD1222 COVID-19 vaccine. Regarding the study as a whole: It should be noted that donors were predominantly white British and more often female, and clonal diversity was possibly underestimated. The study reported that nearly half of spike-specific TCRs target unmutated variant regions.

V was cut by 4 bases and J by 0 bases, with 13 bases left in between. CDR1 is KGHSH and CDR2 is LQKENI in the germline V gene. The CDR3 loop spans 15 amino acids. In regard to this clone: Its target is unknown.

The table came from immunoSEQ multiplex PCR; TCRdb's copy has only in-frame clones and leaves some out. Of approximately 160,000 clones listed, 92% are singletons. The chain has TRBV18 and TRBJ2-7, with a tentative D call TRBD2 (6 bases). This TCR came from an adult who received the AZD1222 COVID-19 vaccine. The sequenced sample was peripheral blood, obtained 28 days after the second AZD1222 dose. The CDR3: CASSQSAGNSYEQYF. The DNA for the CDR3 is TGTGCCAGCTCACAGTCCGCGGGGAACTCCTACGAGCAGTACTTC.